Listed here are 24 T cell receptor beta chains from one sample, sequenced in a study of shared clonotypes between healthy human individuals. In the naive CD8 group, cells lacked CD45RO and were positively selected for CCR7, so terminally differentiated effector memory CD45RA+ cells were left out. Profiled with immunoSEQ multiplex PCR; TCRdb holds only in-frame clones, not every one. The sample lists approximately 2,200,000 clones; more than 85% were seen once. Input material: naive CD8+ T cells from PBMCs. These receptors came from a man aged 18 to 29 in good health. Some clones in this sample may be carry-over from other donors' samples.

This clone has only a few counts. For the CDR3, the DNA is TGTGCCAGCAGCTTAAACGACAGATTGAACACTGAAGCTTTCTTT. Translating it yields CASSLNDRLNTEAFF. V is TRBV7-9 and J is TRBJ1-1; perhaps TRBD1 as D (5 bases). Germline lookup yields CDR1 SEHNR and CDR2 FQNEAQ (reference sequence). V was cut by 2 bases and J by 0 bases, with 10 bases left in between. This CDR3 comprises 15 residues.

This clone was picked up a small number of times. The CDR3 region is CAISIQGVRMNTEAFF. The CDR3, as DNA: TGTGCCATCAGTATCCAGGGTGTGCGCATGAACACTGAAGCTTTCTTT. V gene TRBV10-3 combines with J gene TRBJ1-1, with D perhaps matching TRBD1 (5 bases). Germline V lookup: CDR1 ENHRY, CDR2 SYGVKD. The CDR3 length is 16 residues. Trimming took 5 bases from V and 0 from J, leaving 16 bases between them.

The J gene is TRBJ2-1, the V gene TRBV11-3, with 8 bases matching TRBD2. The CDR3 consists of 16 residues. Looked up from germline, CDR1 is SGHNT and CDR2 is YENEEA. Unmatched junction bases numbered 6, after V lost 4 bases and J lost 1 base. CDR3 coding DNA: TGTGCCAGCAGCTCCCGGAGCGGGAGTTCCTACAATGAGCAGTTCTTC. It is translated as CASSSRSGSSYNEQFF.

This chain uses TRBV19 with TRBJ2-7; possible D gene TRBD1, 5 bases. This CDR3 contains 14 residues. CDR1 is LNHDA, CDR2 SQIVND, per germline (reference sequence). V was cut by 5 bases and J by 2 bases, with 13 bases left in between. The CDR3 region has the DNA TGTGCCAGTAGTCCAGGGTTTTTCACCTACGAGCAGTACTTC. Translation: CASSPGFFTYEQYF.

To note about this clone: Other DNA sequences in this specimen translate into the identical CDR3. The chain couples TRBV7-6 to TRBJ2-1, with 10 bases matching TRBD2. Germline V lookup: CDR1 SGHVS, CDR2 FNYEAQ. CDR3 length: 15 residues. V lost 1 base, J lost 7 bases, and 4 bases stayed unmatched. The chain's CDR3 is CASSLGLAGVNEQFF. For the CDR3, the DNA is TGTGCCAGCAGCTTAGGTCTAGCGGGAGTGAATGAGCAGTTCTTC.

Here the CDR3 reads CASSQELSGAYNEQFF. The CDR3 nucleotides are TGCGCCAGCAGCCAAGAGCTTAGCGGAGCCTACAATGAGCAGTTCTTC. The J gene is TRBJ2-1, the V gene TRBV4-3, with D possibly TRBD2 on 6 matching bases. Trimming took 0 bases from V and 2 from J, leaving 11 bases between them. CDR1 and CDR2 (germline): LGHNA, YSLEER. CDR3 length equals 16 residues.

The CDR3 reads CASKGDSDLDTEAFF. CDR3 sequence (DNA): TGCGCCAGCAAAGGGGACAGTGATTTGGACACTGAAGCTTTCTTT. This sequence joins TRBV10-1 and TRBJ1-1; 7 bases align to TRBD1. CDR1 WNHNN and CDR2 SYGVQD come from the germline V gene (reference sequence). The CDR3 has 15 residues. V lost 7 bases, J lost 3 bases, and 11 bases stayed unmatched.

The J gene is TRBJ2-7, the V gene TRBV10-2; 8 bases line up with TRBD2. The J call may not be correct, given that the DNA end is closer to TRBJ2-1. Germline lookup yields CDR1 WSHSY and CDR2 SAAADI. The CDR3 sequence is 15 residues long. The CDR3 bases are TGCGCCAGCAGAACCGGGACTAGCTCCTACAATGAGCAGTTCTTC. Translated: CASRTGTSSYNEQFF.

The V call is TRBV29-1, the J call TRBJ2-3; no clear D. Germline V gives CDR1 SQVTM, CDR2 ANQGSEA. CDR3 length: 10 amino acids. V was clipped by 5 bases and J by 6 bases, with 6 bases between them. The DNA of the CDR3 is TGCAGCGTTCATGCGGATACGCAGTATTTT. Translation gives CSVHADTQYF.

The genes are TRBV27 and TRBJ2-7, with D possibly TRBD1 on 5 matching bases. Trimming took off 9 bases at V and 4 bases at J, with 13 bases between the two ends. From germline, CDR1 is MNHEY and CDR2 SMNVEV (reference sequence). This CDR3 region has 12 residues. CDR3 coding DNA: TGTGCCAGTGCAGGGCCAGCGTACGAGCAGTACTTC. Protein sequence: CASAGPAYEQYF.

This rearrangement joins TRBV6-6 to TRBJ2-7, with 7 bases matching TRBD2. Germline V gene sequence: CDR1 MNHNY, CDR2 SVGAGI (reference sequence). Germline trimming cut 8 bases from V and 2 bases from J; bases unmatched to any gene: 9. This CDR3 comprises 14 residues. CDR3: CASGGGEDAYEQYF. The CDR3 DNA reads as TGTGCCAGCGGTGGGGGGGAAGATGCCTACGAGCAGTACTTC.

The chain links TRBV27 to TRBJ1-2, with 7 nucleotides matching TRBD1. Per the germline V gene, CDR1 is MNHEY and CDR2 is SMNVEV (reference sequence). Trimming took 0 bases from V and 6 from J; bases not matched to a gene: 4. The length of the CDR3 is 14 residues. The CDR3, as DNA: TGTGCCAGCAGTTTATCTAAGGGGGCTAATGGCTACACCTTC. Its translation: CASSLSKGANGYTF.

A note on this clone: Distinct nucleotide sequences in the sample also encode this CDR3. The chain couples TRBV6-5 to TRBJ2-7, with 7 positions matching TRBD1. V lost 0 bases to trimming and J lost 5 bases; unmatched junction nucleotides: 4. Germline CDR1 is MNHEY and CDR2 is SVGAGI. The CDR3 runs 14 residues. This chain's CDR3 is CASSYSRTGDEQYF. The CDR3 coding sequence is TGTGCCAGCAGTTACTCCAGAACAGGGGACGAGCAGTACTTC.

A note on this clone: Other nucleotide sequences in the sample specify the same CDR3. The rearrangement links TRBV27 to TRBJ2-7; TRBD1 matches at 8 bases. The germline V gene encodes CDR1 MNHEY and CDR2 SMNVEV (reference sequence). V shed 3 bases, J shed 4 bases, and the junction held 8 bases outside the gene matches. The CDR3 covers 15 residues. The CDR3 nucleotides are TGTGCCAGCAGTTTGGGGCCCCAGGGGGCGTACGAGCAGTACTTC. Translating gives CASSLGPQGAYEQYF.

Here the CDR3 reads CASSLEGTGTRPQHF. In DNA, the CDR3 is TGTGCCAGCAGTTTAGAGGGGACGGGTACGCGGCCCCAGCATTTT. V is TRBV27 and J is TRBJ1-5; TRBD1 might be the D (5 bases). The germline CDR1 and CDR2 sequences are MNHEY and SMNVEV (reference sequence). CDR3 length equals 15 residues. Between the trimmed V and J ends, which lost 2 bases and 9 bases, there was a span of 17 bases.

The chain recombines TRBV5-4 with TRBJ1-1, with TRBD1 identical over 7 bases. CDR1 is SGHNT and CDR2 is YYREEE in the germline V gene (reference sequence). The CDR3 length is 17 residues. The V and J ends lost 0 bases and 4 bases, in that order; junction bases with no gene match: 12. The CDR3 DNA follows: TGTGCCAGCAGCTTGGGTCCCCAACAGGGGACGGGCACTGAAGCTTTCTTT. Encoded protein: CASSLGPQQGTGTEAFF. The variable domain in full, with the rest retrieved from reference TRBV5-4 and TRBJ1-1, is ETGVTQSPTHLIKTRGQQVTLRCSSQSGHNTVSWYQQALGQGPQFIFQYYREEENGRGNFPPRFSGLQFPNYSSELNVNALELDDSALYLCASSLGPQQGTGTEAFFGQGTRLTVV.

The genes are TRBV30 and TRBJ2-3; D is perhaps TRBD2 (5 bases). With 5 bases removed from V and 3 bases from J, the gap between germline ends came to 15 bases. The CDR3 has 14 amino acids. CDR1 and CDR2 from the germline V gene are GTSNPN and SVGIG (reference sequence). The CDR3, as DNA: TGTGCCTGGGAAACCGGACTGATAACAGATACGCAGTATTTT. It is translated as CAWETGLITDTQYF.

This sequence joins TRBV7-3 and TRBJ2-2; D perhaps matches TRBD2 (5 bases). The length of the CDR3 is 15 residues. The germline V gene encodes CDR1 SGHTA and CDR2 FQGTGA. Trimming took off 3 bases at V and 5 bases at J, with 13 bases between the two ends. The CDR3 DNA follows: TGTGCCAGCAGCTTGAGCGGAGGCGGGACCGGGGAGCTGTTTTTT. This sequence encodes CASSLSGGGTGELFF.

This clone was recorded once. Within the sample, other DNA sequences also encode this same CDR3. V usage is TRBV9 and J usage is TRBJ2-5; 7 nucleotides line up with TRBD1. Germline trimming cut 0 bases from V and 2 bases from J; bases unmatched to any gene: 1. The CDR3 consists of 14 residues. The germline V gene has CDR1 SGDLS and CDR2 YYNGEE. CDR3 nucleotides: TGTGCCAGCAGCGTAGGGGGACAGCAAGAGACCCAGTACTTC. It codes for CASSVGGQQETQYF.

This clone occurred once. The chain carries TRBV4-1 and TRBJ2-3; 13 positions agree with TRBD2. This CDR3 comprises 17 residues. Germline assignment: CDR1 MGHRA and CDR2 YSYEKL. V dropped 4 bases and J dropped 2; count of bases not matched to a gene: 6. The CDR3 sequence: CASSRTSGRAFTDTQYF. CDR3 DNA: TGCGCCAGCAGCCGAACTAGCGGGAGGGCCTTCACAGATACGCAGTATTTT.

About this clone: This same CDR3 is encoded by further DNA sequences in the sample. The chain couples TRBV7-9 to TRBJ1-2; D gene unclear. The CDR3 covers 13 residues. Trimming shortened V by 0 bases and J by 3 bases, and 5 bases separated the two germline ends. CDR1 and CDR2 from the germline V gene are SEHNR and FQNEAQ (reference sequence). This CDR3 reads CASSLAGYYGYTF. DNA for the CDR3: TGTGCCAGCAGCTTAGCAGGGTACTATGGCTACACCTTC.

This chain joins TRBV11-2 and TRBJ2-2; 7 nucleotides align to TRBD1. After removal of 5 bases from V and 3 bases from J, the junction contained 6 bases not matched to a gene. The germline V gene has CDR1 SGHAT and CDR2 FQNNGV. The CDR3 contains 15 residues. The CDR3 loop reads CASSRTGQYTGELFF. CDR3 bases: TGTGCCAGCAGCCGAACGGGACAGTACACCGGGGAGCTGTTTTTT. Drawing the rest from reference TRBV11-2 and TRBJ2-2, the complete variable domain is EAGVAQSPRYKIIEKRQSVAFWCNPISGHATLYWYQQILGQGPKLLIQFQNNGVVDDSQLPKDRFSAERLKGVDSTLKIQPAKLEDSAVYLCASSRTGQYTGELFFGEGSRLTVL.

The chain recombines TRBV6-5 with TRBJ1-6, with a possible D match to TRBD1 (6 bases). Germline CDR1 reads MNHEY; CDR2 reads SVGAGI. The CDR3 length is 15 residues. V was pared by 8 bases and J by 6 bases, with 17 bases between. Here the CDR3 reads CASSPLTGSNSPLHF. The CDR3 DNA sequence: TGTGCCAGCTCCCCCCTCACAGGGAGTAATTCACCCCTCCACTTT.

The CDR3, as DNA: TGTGCCAGCAGCTTAAGGGACAGGTTTTCTAACTATGGCTACACCTTC. Its translation is CASSLRDRFSNYGYTF. The gene calls are TRBV7-8 and TRBJ1-2; TRBD1 agrees at 8 bases. Germline V gene lookup returns CDR1 SGHVS and CDR2 FQNEAQ. The length of the CDR3 is 16 residues. With 2 bases clipped from V and 0 bases from J, the junction kept 5 bases outside the gene matches.